The T cell receptor beta chain under discussion was sequenced for a study of blood T cell repertoires in COVID-19. Original methodology: For nucleated cells, counts were estimated from reference gene primer amplification. Method: immunoSEQ multiplex PCR; TCRdb's copy keeps in-frame clones and lacks some. From that table come the V and J calls and clone size; the DNA was used to work out D and trimming. Of more than 110,000 clones in the sample, approximately 87% were seen once. The sequenced sample was peripheral blood. This clonotype originated in a human donor in a cohort sampled during active COVID-19.

The CDR3 DNA sequence: TGTGCCAGCAGCTTAGATACAGGGTACGGCTACACCTTC. As protein: CASSLDTGYGYTF. The V and J genes are TRBV11-2 and TRBJ1-2; tentative D call: TRBD1 (6 bases). Trimming cost V 0 bases and J 8 bases, with 10 bases left between them. The germline V gene has CDR1 SGHAT and CDR2 FQNNGV. CDR3 length equals 13 residues.